These 26 T cell receptor beta chains were all obtained from the same sample, sequenced in a study of Ad26.COV2.S vaccination and SARS-CoV-2 variants. Assay used: immunoSEQ multiplex PCR; TCRdb lists only in-frame clones, some missing. The sample holds more than 400,000 clones, roughly 91% seen once. Treatment described: about 20 received Ad26.COV2.S at low or high dose, single or two shots; roughly 5 received placebo; per-sample allocation not given. The study sampled participants on day 63 after the first vaccine or placebo injection. The sequences come from peripheral blood, collected in a trial of Ad26.COV2.S vaccine versus placebo. Receptors were obtained from a person aged 18-60 years who received the Ad26.COV2.S COVID-19 vaccine or a placebo.

The chain is built from TRBV9 and TRBJ2-7; 7 positions agree with TRBD1. CDR3 length equals 16 residues. Germline loops: CDR1 SGDLS, CDR2 YYNGEE. Trimming at V came to 4 bases and at J to 2 bases, leaving 12 bases not matched to a gene. The CDR3 spells CASSWGKGALTYEQYF. The CDR3 bases are TGTGCCAGCAGCTGGGGAAAGGGGGCTTTAACCTACGAGCAGTACTTC.

The rearrangement uses TRBV25-1 and TRBJ2-7; tentative D call: TRBD1 (5 bases). The CDR3 runs 13 residues. Germline CDR1 is MGHDK and CDR2 is SYGVNS. V dropped 6 bases and J dropped 3 bases, with 12 bases sitting between them. CDR3 DNA sequence: TGTGCCAGCAGACGCAGGGCAATCTACGAGCAGTACTTC. It codes for CASRRRAIYEQYF.

This rearrangement joins TRBV19 to TRBJ1-4; D is unresolved. Trimming took off 5 bases at V and 4 bases at J, with 20 bases between the two ends. CDR1 LNHDA and CDR2 SQIVND come from the germline V gene (reference sequence). This CDR3 region has 17 residues. In DNA form, the CDR3 reads TGTGCCAGTAGTTCAGCCAAAAAACAAACTAGTAATGAAAAACTGTTTTTT. This gives the protein CASSSAKKQTSNEKLFF.

J is TRBJ2-3 and V is TRBV19; 9 nucleotides align to TRBD2. After removal of 9 bases from V and 4 bases from J, the junction contained 23 bases not matched to a gene. CDR3 length: 19 residues. CDR1 and CDR2 (germline): LNHDA, SQIVND (reference sequence). The CDR3 nucleotides are TGTGCCAGCGCACTAAAAGCGGGTTTTAGCGGGAGAAGGGCAGATACGCAGTATTTT. Its protein is CASALKAGFSGRRADTQYF.

This clone showed up just a few times. V and J are TRBV12-3 or TRBV12-4 and TRBJ1-4; a possible D gene is TRBD1 (6 bases). CDR3 length equals 13 residues. Trimming removed 8 bases at V and 7 bases at J, with 14 bases between. The CDR3 coding sequence is TGTGCCAGCCGCAGGGGCGGCGGTGAAAAACTGTTTTTT. This codes for CASRRGGGEKLFF.

The sample holds one count of this clone. This chain connects TRBV4-3 to TRBJ1-6; D gene unclear. V dropped 1 base and J dropped 14 bases, with 12 bases sitting between them. The CDR3 totals 13 residues. The germline V gene encodes CDR1 LGHNA and CDR2 YSLEER. CDR3 nucleotides: TGCGCCAGCAGCCAAGCCCACGGCCGGGCCCTCCACTTT. This codes for CASSQAHGRALHF.

The chain employs TRBV27 and TRBJ2-7, with D possibly called TRBD1 or TRBD2 (5 bases each). The V gene lost 4 bases and the J gene lost 3 bases, with 13 bases spanning the gap. CDR1 is MNHEY, CDR2 SMNVEV, per germline (reference sequence). CDR3 length: 14 amino acids. CDR3 protein: CASSSWDRSYEQYF. CDR3 nucleotide sequence: TGTGCCAGCAGTTCGTGGGACCGGAGCTACGAGCAGTACTTC.

CDR3 nucleotide sequence: TGTGCCAGCGTATTACCCCAATTCAACTACGAGCAGTACTTC. It translates to CASVLPQFNYEQYF. The chain couples TRBV5-4 to TRBJ2-7, with unresolved D. V gave up 7 bases and J gave up 3 bases, with 17 bases separating them. Germline V gene data show CDR1 as SGHNT and CDR2 as YYREEE (reference sequence). This CDR3 has 14 residues.

The CDR3 is CASSVTGGTDTQYF. CDR3 sequence (DNA): TGCGCCAGCAGCGTCACCGGCGGCACAGATACGCAGTATTTT. The chain couples TRBV5-1 to TRBJ2-3; D gene ambiguous. Trimming left V 4 bases short and J 1 base short, with 10 bases between. CDR1 SGHRS and CDR2 YFSETQ come from the germline V gene. The CDR3 is 14 amino acids.

The V and J genes are TRBV7-3 and TRBJ2-3; D is uncertain. The CDR3 has 18 amino acids. CDR1 is SGHTA and CDR2 is FQGTGA in the germline V gene. Trimming removed 1 base at V and 2 bases at J, with 19 bases between. The DNA for the CDR3 is TGTGCCAGCAGCTTAAGTGGAGCCGGTTTGGTATCCACAGATACGCAGTATTTT. It is translated as CASSLSGAGLVSTDTQYF.

The chain recombines TRBV28 with TRBJ2-5; TRBD2 matches at 7 bases. In germline, CDR1 is MDHEN, CDR2 SYDVKM. The junction had 11 bases not matched to a gene; V was cut back by 8 bases and J by 2 bases. The CDR3 contains 15 residues. This chain's CDR3 is CASRLGTTVQETQYF. As DNA, the CDR3 is TGTGCCAGCCGATTAGGGACTACAGTACAAGAGACCCAGTACTTC.

This clone is a singleton in its sample. The genes are TRBV28 and TRBJ1-1, with 7 bases that match TRBD1. V dropped 1 base and J dropped 0; count of bases not matched to a gene: 5. This CDR3 has 16 amino acids. The germline gives CDR1 MDHEN, CDR2 SYDVKM. This CDR3 reads CASSLYRGRLNTEAFF. In nucleotides, the CDR3 is TGTGCCAGCAGTTTATACAGGGGTCGATTGAACACTGAAGCTTTCTTT.

About this clone itself: Other DNA sequences of this sample code for an identical CDR3. V and J are TRBV27 and TRBJ2-3; perhaps TRBD1 as D (6 bases). The V gene lost 2 bases and the J gene lost 3 bases, with 6 bases spanning the gap. Germline loops: CDR1 MNHEY, CDR2 SMNVEV (reference sequence). The CDR3 contains 13 residues. CDR3 in amino acids: CASSLRGTDTQYF. CDR3 nucleotide sequence: TGTGCCAGCAGTTTAAGGGGGACAGATACGCAGTATTTT.

This sequence joins TRBV11-2 and TRBJ2-7, with 9 bases identical to TRBD2. Germline V lookup: CDR1 SGHAT, CDR2 FQNNGV. The ends lost 6 bases at V and 0 bases at J; junction bases unmatched: 15. CDR3 length: 18 amino acids. The CDR3 is CASRMRLAEGPNSYEQYF. The CDR3 DNA reads TGTGCCAGCAGAATGAGACTAGCGGAGGGGCCCAACTCCTACGAGCAGTACTTC.

CDR3 coding DNA: TGTGCCAGAAGCGGGGGTGGGACAGGGGATCAGCCCCAGCATTTT. Its protein is CARSGGGTGDQPQHF. V gene TRBV5-3 combines with J gene TRBJ1-5, with 10 nucleotides matching TRBD1. TRBV5-3 is annotated as an ORF whose role is uncertain. The CDR3 length is 15 residues. V dropped 4 bases and J dropped 5; count of bases not matched to a gene: 6.

Only a few counts were recorded for this clone. The rearrangement joins TRBV6-5 to TRBJ1-3; the D is unclear. Germline CDR1 reads MNHEY; CDR2 reads SVGAGI. The CDR3 is 13 amino acids. V gave up 0 bases and J gave up 4 bases, with 4 bases separating them. The CDR3 DNA sequence: TGTGCCAGCAGTTACTCGACCGGAAACACCATATATTTT. Protein sequence: CASSYSTGNTIYF.

V and J are TRBV24-1 and TRBJ2-1, with D hard to call. The germline V gene encodes CDR1 KGHDR and CDR2 SFDVKD. The V and J ends lost 4 bases and 0 bases respectively, with 15 bases between them. The CDR3 sequence is 17 residues long. CDR3 amino acids: CATSDPGLPSSYNEQFF. The DNA of the CDR3 is TGTGCCACCAGTGACCCGGGCCTTCCGAGCTCCTACAATGAGCAGTTCTTC.

The chain carries TRBV7-9 and TRBJ2-1; D uncertain. The CDR3 has 15 residues. Between the trimmed V and J ends, which lost 5 bases and 9 bases, there was a span of 20 bases. Germline CDR1 and CDR2: SEHNR and FQNEAQ (reference sequence). The CDR3 spells CASSDGQDPTIEQFF. The CDR3 DNA reads TGTGCCAGCAGCGACGGTCAGGATCCCACCATTGAGCAGTTCTTC.

Of note for this clone: The junction shows a germline mismatch at one end, possibly a read error. The gene calls are TRBV10-3 and TRBJ2-5, with D uncertain. Per the germline V gene, CDR1 is ENHRY and CDR2 is SYGVKD. CDR3 length equals 15 residues. CDR3 amino acids: CAISESAQNQETQYF. The CDR3 region has the DNA TGTGCCATCAGTGAGTCTGCCCAGAACCAGGAGACCCAGTACTTC.

Concerning this clone: Distinct nucleotide sequences in the sample also encode this CDR3. The V and J genes are TRBV7-9 and TRBJ2-5, with no clear D. V lost 5 bases, J lost 4 bases, and 5 bases lay in between. Germline loops: CDR1 SEHNR, CDR2 FQNEAQ (reference sequence). This CDR3 is built from 11 residues. DNA of the CDR3: TGTGCCAGCAGCCATGGAGAGACCCAGTACTTC. The encoded protein is CASSHGETQYF.

V and J are TRBV18 and TRBJ2-2; D unresolved. Germline-derived CDR1 and CDR2 are KGHSH and LQKENI. The CDR3 totals 15 residues. Trimming stripped 0 bases from V and 4 bases from J, with 9 bases between. CDR3 in DNA: TGTGCCAGCTCACCACCCAGCGAGAGCACCGGGGAGCTGTTTTTT. This sequence encodes CASSPPSESTGELFF.

The chain has TRBV5-1 and TRBJ2-7, with no clear D. The germline V and J ends were trimmed by 0 bases and 3 bases, with 13 bases remaining between them. The CDR3 extends over 15 amino acids. CDR1 and CDR2 from the germline V gene are SGHRS and YFSETQ. This chain's CDR3 is CASSLGQQMNYEQYF. CDR3 coding DNA: TGCGCCAGCAGCTTGGGCCAACAGATGAACTACGAGCAGTACTTC.

The chain has TRBV9 and TRBJ2-2; 11 nucleotides match TRBD2. This CDR3 region has 14 residues. Germline lookup yields CDR1 SGDLS and CDR2 YYNGEE. Unmatched junction bases numbered 6, after V lost 8 bases and J lost 6 bases. The DNA of the CDR3 is TGTGCCAGTTCGCGACTAGCGGGACCCGGGGAGCTGTTTTTT. Translation: CASSRLAGPGELFF.

The chain uses TRBV5-1 and TRBJ1-6; TRBD1 aligns across 7 bases. Germline V CDR1 and CDR2: SGHRS, YFSETQ. The CDR3 totals 15 residues. Unmatched junction bases numbered 2, after V lost 3 bases and J lost 2 bases. In DNA, the CDR3 is TGCGCCAGCAGCTCAGGGGGGACCTATAATTCACCCCTCCACTTT. This encodes CASSSGGTYNSPLHF.

The chain joins TRBV19 to TRBJ2-3, with D unclear. CDR1 LNHDA and CDR2 SQIVND come from the germline V gene (reference sequence). V was trimmed by 1 base and J by 6 bases, leaving 14 bases between them. CDR3 size: 15 residues. CDR3 sequence: CASSIGLQRSDTQYF. In DNA, the CDR3 is TGTGCCAGTAGTATAGGCCTCCAACGCTCGGATACGCAGTATTTT.

This clone has just a few counts. The chain has TRBV5-8 and TRBJ2-1; D is possibly TRBD2 (6 bases). The germline V gene has CDR1 SGHTS and CDR2 YDEGEE. Deletions cut 0 bases from V and 7 bases from J, with 17 bases between. The CDR3 length is 16 residues. The CDR3 loop reads CASSLGARLVGNEQFF. The CDR3 region has the DNA TGTGCCAGCAGCTTGGGGGCCCGACTAGTAGGGAATGAGCAGTTCTTC.